This T cell receptor (beta chain) is from a study of blood T cells in healthy people across ages. Then a second PCR, running roughly 7 to 11 cycles, was carried out with a sample-barcoded 5' primer and a J-beta primer mix. TCRdb reanalysed the 5' RACE reads using MiXCR and keeps one entry per CDR3 protein. The repertoire includes 650,000 to 950,000 distinct CDR3 sequences, under 55% of them detected once, and about 21% sits in the top ten. As for this clonotype: At one end, the junction sequence differs from germline, possibly due to a read error.

Germline loops: CDR1 LGHNA, CDR2 YNFKEQ. The CDR3 is 17 residues long. There were healthy Caucasian individuals from Russia, aged roughly 6 to 100, serving as donors. Each sample gave at least 7 million isolated PBMCs. The sequenced sample consisted of blood. V and J are TRBV4-2 and TRBJ2-1; TRBD2 agrees at 9 bases. This sequence was found in a man aged 55 to 70 in good health. CDR3 sequence: CASGQDLLAGYLNEQFF. For the CDR3, the DNA is TGTGCCAGCGGCCAAGATTTGCTAGCGGGGTACCTGAATGAGCAGTTCTTC.